The sequence of this T cell receptor beta chain was determined in a study of CD8+ T cells in alopecia areata. CDR1 and CDR2 (germline): LGHNA, YSLEER. The J segment lost 1 base and the V segment lost 1 base, leaving 0 bases of the junction unmatched. The CDR3 has 15 residues. Sample treatment: oral pan-JAK inhibitor, 5-10 mg twice daily. Isolated RNA was reverse transcribed into cDNA used as the sequencing template. Sequencing was performed with immunoSEQ multiplex PCR; in TCRdb, only in-frame clones are kept and a portion is missing. Among about 160,000 clones listed, 55% to 75% were seen once. The sequence came from a human donor with alopecia areata. This rearrangement joins TRBV4-3 to TRBJ1-5; TRBD1 agrees at 8 bases. Sample: CD4+ T cells sorted from blood, taken at week 4, from a patient treated with tofacitinib. The CDR3 loop is CASSQGTGSNQPQHF. CDR3 coding DNA: TGCGCCAGCAGCCAAGGGACAGGGAGCAATCAGCCCCAGCATTTT.